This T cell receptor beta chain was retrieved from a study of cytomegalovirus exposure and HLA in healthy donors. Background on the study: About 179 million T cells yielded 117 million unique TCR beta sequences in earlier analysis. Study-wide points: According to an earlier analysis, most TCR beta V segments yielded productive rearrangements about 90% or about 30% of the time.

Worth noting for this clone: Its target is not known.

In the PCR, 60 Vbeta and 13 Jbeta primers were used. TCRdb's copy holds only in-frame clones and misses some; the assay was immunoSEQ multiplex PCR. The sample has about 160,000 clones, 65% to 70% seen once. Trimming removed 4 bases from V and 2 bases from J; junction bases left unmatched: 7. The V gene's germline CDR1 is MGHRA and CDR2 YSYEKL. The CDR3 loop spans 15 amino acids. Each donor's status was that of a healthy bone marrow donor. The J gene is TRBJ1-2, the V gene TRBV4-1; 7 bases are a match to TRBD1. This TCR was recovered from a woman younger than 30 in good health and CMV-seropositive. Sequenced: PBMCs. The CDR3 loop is CASSPARGPNYGYTF. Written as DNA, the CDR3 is TGCGCCAGCAGCCCCGCGAGGGGGCCCAACTATGGCTACACCTTC.